Detailed here is one TCR beta chain. This clonotype was found many times. Its specific antigen is unknown. The input lacks base qualities; no much larger clone sits a single base away. This specimen belongs to a study of T-cell reconstitution after alpha-beta-depleted transplantation in children (dated by TCRdb to 2016 to 2017). At the level of the whole study: Using TCR repertoire profiling, the study quantitatively followed how T-cell immune reconstitution unfolded in children after TCRalphabeta/CD19-depleted allogeneic hematopoietic cell transplantation. Overall study results and their limits: The frequencies of hyperexpanded clones fell over the following months, and after one year, T-cell counts and TCRbeta diversity were mostly attributed to newly produced T cells. The apparently early alphabetaT-cell count recovery about two months after transplant was reportedly dependent on only several hundred rapidly expanded clones derived from non-depleted graft cells. The high TCRbeta diversity at day 60 in some patients was ascribed to recipient T cells and intrathymic progenitors that had survived conditioning.

The germline V gene (reference sequence) yields DFQATT for CDR1 and SNEGSKA for CDR2. V sheds 1 base and J sheds 7 bases, leaving 10 bases between their ends. There are 13 amino acids in the CDR3, from cysteine to phenylalanine inclusive. The CDR3 DNA has 39 bases and is translated from base 1. The library relied on PCR. Sequencer: Illumina HiSeq 2500. To normalize quantification of the TCRbeta repertoire, the TCR libraries were built with molecular barcoding that relied on unique molecular identifiers. TCRdb trimmed the raw reads at Q25, called clones with MiXCR and kept productive beta chains. One record per CDR3 amino acid sequence lists the most common genes and DNA. The sample table records around 200,000 distinct CDR3 sequences; approximately 11% of these occur just once. The ten most abundant clones make up 28% of the sample. Sample treatment or condition, as interpreted from the label and publication: allogeneic hematopoietic cell transplantation with graft depleted of TCRalphabeta T cells and CD19 B cells. The children who served as transplant recipients had been given grafts of TCRalphabeta/CD19-depleted allogeneic hematopoietic cells.

The receptor was derived from a child younger than two with acute myeloid leukemia, due to receive a stem cell transplant. The chain uses TRBV20-1 and TRBJ1-4; TRBD1 might be the D gene, on 6 matching bases. The specimen comprised PBMCs, sampled before TCRalphabeta/CD19-depleted stem cell transplant. The encoded CDR3 is CSARVGGGEKLFF. Here is the DNA: TGCAGTGCTAGAGTAGGGGGTGGTGAAAAACTGTTTTTT.